Included here is one T cell receptor beta chain sequence, with context. Which antigen it targets is not known. No base-level quality is on record; no much larger clone is a single base apart. TCRbeta CDR3 regions were amplified from genomic DNA using the immunoSEQ Assay, a bias-controlled multiplex PCR. The original methods were these. Nucleated cell counts per sample were estimated from amplification of reference gene primers within the assay. Sequence reads were collapsed and filtered to measure the absolute abundance of every unique TCRbeta CDR3 rearrangement. Productive Simpson clonality was computed per sample as the square root of Simpson's diversity index over productive rearrangements. In its TCRdb copy, this immuneACCESS table keeps in-frame sequences only and misses some clones. Where compared with another copy, unresolved V genes explain less than half of these, and the others have no known cause. V and J calls and clone size are given by that table; D and trimming were obtained from the DNA. The sample table shows about 480,000 clones, and 85% to 90% are seen once. Together, the top ten hold around 4.4% of the sample.

These data are taken from a study of blood T cell repertoires in COVID-19 (TCRdb year 2020). Turning to the overall study: Samples covering the acute and convalescent phases of COVID-19 were provided by collaborators in the United States, Italy and Spain. The prospective study material was composed of cDNA or gDNA derived from T cells, B-cell-depleted T cells, or PBMCs. Deeply sampled blood TCRbeta repertoires from subjects exposed to, actively infected with, or recovered from COVID-19 were included in the dataset. The repertoires were made available in a free public database intended to serve as a resource for research on the immune response to SARS-CoV-2. Samples came from the ongoing ImmuneRACE study (first 160 participants) plus 1,254 subjects from 6 global collaborators. The sample metadata nearly always contained a de-identified subject ID, COVID-19 status, age in years and sex. HLA class I and class II types, where available, came from metadata supplied by the sample provider rather than from assay-based typing. Beyond this particular receptor, the publication reports: The quantity of clinical and demographic metadata differed by source and by participant and was supplied without curation.

The CDR3, from cysteine to phenylalanine, totals 16 residues. Only the CDR3 portion is preserved as DNA: 48 bases, with reading frame beginning at the first base. V is cut back by 7 bases and J by 4 bases, with 12 bases in the junction unmatched. Sequences LNHDA (CDR1) and SQIVND (CDR2) are obtained from the germline V gene (reference sequence). Each collaborating institution followed its own protocols to collect whole blood in K2EDTA tubes. For TCRbeta analysis, collaborators shipped samples in one of three forms: frozen whole blood, isolated PBMCs, or DNA extracted from either of those sample types.

The V and J genes are TRBV19 and TRBJ1-5, and TRBD1 matches 8 of the central bases. This receptor was identified in a woman under 40 with acute or convalescent COVID-19. Sequencing was performed on peripheral blood. This receptor carries the CDR3 CASTDTEQGANQPQHF. The DNA reads TGTGCCAGTACCGATACGGAGCAGGGGGCGAATCAGCCCCAGCATTTT.